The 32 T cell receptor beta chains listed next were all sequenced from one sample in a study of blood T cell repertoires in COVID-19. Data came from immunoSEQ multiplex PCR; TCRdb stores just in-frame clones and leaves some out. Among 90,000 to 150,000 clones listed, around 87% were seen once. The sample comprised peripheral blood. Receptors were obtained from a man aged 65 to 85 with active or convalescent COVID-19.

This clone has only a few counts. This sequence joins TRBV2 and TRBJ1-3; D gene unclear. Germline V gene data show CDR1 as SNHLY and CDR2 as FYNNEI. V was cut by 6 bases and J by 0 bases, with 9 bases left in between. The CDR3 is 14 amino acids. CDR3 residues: CASRSPSSGNTIYF. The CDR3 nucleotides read TGTGCCAGCAGGAGCCCTAGCTCTGGAAACACCATATATTTT.

The CDR3 region is CASSAPGTSAGGQYF. CDR3 coding DNA: TGTGCCAGCAGCGCCCCGGGGACTAGCGCAGGAGGGCAGTATTTT. The chain recombines TRBV9 with TRBJ2-3, with 10 bases matching TRBD2. V dropped 3 bases and J dropped 11; count of bases not matched to a gene: 12. The CDR3 totals 15 residues. CDR1 and CDR2 (germline): SGDLS, YYNGEE.

The CDR3 DNA is TGCAGCGTTGTCAACAGCTATGGAAACACCATATATTTT. Encoded protein: CSVVNSYGNTIYF. The J gene is TRBJ1-3, the V gene TRBV29-1, with unresolved D. Germline V gene lookup returns CDR1 SQVTM and CDR2 ANQGSEA. V was trimmed by 4 bases and J by 3 bases, leaving 10 bases between them. The CDR3 is 13 residues long.

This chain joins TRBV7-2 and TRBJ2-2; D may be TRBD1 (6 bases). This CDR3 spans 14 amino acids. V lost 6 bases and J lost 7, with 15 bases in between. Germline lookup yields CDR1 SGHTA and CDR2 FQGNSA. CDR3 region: CASSLQGWGGELFF. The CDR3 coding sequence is TGTGCCAGCAGTCTACAGGGCTGGGGCGGGGAGCTGTTTTTT.

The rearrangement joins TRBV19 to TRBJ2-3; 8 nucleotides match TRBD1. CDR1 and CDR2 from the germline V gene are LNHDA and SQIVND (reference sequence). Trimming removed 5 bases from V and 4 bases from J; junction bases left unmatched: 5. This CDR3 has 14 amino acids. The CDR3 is CASSLDRASDTQYF. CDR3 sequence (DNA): TGTGCCAGTAGTCTGGACAGGGCGTCAGATACGCAGTATTTT.

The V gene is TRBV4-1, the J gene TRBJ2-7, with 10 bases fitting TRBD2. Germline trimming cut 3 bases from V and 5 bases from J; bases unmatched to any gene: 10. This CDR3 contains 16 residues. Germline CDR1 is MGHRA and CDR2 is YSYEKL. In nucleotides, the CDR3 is TGCGCCAGCAGCCATAAGAGAGCGGGAGGGCCGGACGAGCAGTACTTC. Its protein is CASSHKRAGGPDEQYF.

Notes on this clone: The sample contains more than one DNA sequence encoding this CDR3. The CDR3: CASSLGQGSYEQYF. The CDR3 DNA reads as TGCGCCAGCAGCTTGGGACAGGGATCCTACGAGCAGTACTTC. The V gene is TRBV5-1, the J gene TRBJ2-7, with 7 positions matching TRBD1. The CDR3 loop spans 14 amino acids. Germline assignment: CDR1 SGHRS and CDR2 YFSETQ. V trimming: 0 bases; J trimming: 1 base; junction bases outside the gene matches: 1.

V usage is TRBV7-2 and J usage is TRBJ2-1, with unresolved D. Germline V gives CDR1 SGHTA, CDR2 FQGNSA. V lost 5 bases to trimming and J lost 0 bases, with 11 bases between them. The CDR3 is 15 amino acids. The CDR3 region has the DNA TGTGCCAGCAGCATTAGCTGGAGCTCCTACAATGAGCAGTTCTTC. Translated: CASSISWSSYNEQFF.

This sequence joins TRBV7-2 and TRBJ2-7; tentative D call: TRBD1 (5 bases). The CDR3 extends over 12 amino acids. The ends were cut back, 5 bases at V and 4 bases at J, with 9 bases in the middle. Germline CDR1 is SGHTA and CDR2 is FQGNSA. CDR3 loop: CASSDQGYEQYF. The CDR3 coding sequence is TGTGCCAGCAGCGACCAGGGTTACGAGCAGTACTTC.

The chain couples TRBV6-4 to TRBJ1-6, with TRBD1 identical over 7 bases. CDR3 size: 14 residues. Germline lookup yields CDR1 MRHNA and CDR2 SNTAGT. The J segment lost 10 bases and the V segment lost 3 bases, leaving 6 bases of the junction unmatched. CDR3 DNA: TGTGCCAGCAGTGAGGGCAGGGGGAAATCACCCCTCCACTTT. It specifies CASSEGRGKSPLHF.

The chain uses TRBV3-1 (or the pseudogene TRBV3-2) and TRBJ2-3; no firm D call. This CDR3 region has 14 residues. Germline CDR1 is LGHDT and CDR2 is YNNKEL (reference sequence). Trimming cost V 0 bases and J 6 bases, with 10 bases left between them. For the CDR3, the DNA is TGTGCCAGCAGCCAAGAGCCTACCGTTGATACGCAGTATTTT. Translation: CASSQEPTVDTQYF.

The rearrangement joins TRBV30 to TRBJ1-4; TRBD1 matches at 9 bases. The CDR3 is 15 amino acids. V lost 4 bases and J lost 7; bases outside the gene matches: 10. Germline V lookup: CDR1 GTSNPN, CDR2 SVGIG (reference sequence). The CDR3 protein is CAWTLPTGGGEKLFF. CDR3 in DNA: TGTGCCTGGACCCTCCCTACAGGGGGCGGTGAAAAACTGTTTTTT.

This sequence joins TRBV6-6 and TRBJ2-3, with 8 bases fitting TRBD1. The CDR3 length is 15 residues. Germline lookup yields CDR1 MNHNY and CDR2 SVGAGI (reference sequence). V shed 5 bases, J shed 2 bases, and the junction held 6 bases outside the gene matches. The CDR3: CASSAGQENTDTQYF. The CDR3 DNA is TGTGCCAGCAGTGCGGGACAGGAGAACACAGATACGCAGTATTTT.

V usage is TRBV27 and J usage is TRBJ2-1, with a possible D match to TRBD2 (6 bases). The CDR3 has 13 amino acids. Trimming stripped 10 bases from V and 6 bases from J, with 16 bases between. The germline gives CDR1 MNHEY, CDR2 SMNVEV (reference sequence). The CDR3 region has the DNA TGTGCCACGGGGCGGGATCGTTTCAATGAGCAGTTCTTC. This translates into CATGRDRFNEQFF.

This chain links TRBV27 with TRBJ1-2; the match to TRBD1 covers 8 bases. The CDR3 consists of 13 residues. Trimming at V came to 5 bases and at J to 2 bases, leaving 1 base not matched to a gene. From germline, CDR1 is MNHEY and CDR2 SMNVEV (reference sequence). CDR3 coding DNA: TGTGCCAGCAGTGGGACAGGCAACTATGGCTACACCTTC. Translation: CASSGTGNYGYTF.

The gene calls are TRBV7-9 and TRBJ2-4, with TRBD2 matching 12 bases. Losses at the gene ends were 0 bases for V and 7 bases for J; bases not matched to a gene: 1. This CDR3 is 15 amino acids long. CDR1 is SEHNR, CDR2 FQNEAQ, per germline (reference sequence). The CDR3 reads CASSLAGTSGNIQYF. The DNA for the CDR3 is TGTGCCAGCAGCTTAGCAGGGACTAGCGGGAACATTCAGTACTTC.

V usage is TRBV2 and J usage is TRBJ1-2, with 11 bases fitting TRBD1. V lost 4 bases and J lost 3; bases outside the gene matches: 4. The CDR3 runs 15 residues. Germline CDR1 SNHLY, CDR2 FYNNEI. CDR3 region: CASSGTGGVDYGYTF. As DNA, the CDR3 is TGTGCCAGCAGTGGGACAGGGGGCGTGGACTATGGCTACACCTTC.

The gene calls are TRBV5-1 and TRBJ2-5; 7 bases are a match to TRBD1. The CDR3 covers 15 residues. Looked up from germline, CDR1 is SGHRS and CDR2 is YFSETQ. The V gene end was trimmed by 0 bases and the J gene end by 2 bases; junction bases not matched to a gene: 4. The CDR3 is CASSLADREQETQYF. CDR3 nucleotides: TGCGCCAGCAGCTTGGCCGACAGGGAGCAAGAGACCCAGTACTTC.

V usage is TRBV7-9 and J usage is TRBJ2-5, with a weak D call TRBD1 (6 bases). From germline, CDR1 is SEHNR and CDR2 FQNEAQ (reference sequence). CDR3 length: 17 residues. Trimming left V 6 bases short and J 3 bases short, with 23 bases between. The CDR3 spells CASSRRAGPDREETQYF. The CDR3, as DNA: TGTGCCAGCAGTCGCCGAGCCGGACCGGACAGAGAAGAGACCCAGTACTTC. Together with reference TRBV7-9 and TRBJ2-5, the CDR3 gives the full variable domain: DTGVSQNPRHKITKRGQNVTFRCDPISEHNRLYWYRQTLGQGPEFLTYFQNEAQLEKSRLLSDRFSAERPKGSFSTLEIQRTEQGDSAMYLCASSRRAGPDREETQYFGPGTRLLVL.

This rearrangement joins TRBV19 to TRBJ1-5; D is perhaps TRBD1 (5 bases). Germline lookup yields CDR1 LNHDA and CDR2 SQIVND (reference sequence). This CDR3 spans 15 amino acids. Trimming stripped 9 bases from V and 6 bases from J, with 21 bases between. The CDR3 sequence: CASKPPGGVGQPQHF. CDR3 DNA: TGTGCCAGCAAGCCCCCGGGGGGAGTCGGTCAGCCCCAGCATTTT.

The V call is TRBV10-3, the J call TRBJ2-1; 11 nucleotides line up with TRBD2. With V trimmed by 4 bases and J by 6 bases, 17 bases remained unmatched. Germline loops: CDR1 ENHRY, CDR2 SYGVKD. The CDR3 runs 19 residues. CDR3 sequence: CAISATGVRASGRLNEQFF. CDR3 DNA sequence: TGTGCCATCAGTGCGACAGGGGTTCGGGCTAGCGGGAGGCTCAATGAGCAGTTCTTC.

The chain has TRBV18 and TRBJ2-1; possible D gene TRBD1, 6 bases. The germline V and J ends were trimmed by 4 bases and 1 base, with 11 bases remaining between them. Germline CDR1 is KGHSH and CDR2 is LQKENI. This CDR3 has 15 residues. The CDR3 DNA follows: TGTGCCAGCTCACAAGGGACACCTTCCTACAATGAGCAGTTCTTC. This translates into CASSQGTPSYNEQFF. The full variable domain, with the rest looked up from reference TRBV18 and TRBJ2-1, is NAGVMQNPRHLVRRRGQEARLRCSPMKGHSHVYWYRQLPEEGLKFMVYLQKENIIDESGMPKERFSAEFPKEGPSILRIQQVVRGDSAAYFCASSQGTPSYNEQFFGPGTRLTVL.

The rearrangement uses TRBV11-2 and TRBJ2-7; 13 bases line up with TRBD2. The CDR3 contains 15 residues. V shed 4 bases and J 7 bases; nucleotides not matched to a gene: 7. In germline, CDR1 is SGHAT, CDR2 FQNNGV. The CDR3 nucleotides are TGTGCCAGCAGCTCCGGACTAGCGGGAGCGGGAGAGCAGTACTTC. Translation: CASSSGLAGAGEQYF.

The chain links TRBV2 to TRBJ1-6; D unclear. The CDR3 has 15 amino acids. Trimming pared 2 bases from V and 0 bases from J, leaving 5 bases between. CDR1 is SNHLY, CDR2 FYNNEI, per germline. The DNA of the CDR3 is TGTGCCAGCAGTGAACGGAGCTCCTATAATTCACCCCTCCACTTT. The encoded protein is CASSERSSYNSPLHF.

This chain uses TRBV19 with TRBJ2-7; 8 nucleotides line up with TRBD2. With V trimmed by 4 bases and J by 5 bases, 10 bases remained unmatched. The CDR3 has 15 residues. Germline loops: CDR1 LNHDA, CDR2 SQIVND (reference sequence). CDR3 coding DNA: TGTGCCAGTAGTAAACGACTAGCGTTTCGGGACGAGCAGTACTTC. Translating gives CASSKRLAFRDEQYF.

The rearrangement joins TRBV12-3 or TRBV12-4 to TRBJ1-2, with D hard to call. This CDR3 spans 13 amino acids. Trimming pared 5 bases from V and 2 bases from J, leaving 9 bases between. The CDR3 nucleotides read TGTGCCAGCAGTCTTCTCGAGAACTATGGCTACACCTTC. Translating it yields CASSLLENYGYTF.

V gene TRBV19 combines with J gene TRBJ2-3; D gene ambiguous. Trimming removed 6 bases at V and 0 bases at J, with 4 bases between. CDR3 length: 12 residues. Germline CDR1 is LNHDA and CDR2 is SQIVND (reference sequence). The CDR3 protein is CASSPSTDTQYF. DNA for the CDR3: TGTGCCAGTAGCCCTAGCACAGATACGCAGTATTTT. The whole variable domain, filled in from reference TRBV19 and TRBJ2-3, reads DGGITQSPKYLFRKEGQNVTLSCEQNLNHDAMYWYRQDPGQGLRLIYYSQIVNDFQKGDIAEGYSVSREKKESFPLTVTSAQKNPTAFYLCASSPSTDTQYFGPGTRLTVL.

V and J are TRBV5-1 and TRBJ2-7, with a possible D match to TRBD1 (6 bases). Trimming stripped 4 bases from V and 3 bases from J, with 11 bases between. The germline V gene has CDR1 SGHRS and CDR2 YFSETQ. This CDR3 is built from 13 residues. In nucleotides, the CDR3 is TGCGCCAGCAGCACCCCGGACAGCTACGAGCAGTACTTC. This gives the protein CASSTPDSYEQYF. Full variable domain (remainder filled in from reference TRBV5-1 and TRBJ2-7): KAGVTQTPRYLIKTRGQQVTLSCSPISGHRSVSWYQQTPGQGLQFLFEYFSETQRNKGNFPGRFSGRQFSNSRSEMNVSTLELGDSALYLCASSTPDSYEQYFGPGTRLTVT.

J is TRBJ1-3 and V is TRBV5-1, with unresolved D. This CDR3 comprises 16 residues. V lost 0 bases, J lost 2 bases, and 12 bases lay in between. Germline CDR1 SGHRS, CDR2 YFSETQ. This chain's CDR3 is CASSLEAASAGNTIYF. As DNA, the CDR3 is TGCGCCAGCAGCTTGGAGGCGGCCTCGGCTGGAAACACCATATATTTT.

The CDR3 DNA reads TGTGCCAGTAGTAAGGGACAGGGCGTTGGGGAGACCCAGTACTTC. Encoded protein: CASSKGQGVGETQYF. The genes are TRBV19 and TRBJ2-5; 9 positions match TRBD1. This CDR3 is 15 amino acids long. Germline V gene lookup returns CDR1 LNHDA and CDR2 SQIVND (reference sequence). V lost 4 bases to trimming and J lost 5 bases; unmatched junction nucleotides: 8.

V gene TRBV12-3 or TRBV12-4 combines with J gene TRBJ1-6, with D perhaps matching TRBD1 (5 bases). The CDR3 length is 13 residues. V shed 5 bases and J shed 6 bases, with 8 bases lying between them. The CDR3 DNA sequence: TGTGCCAGCAGTCCAGACAGTAATTCACCCCTCCACTTT. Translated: CASSPDSNSPLHF.

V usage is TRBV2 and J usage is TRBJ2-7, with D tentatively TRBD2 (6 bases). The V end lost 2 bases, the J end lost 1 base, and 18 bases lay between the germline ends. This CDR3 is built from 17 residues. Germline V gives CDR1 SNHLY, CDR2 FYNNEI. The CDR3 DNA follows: TGTGCCAGCAGTGAAAATTTAGGATCGGCGGGATCCTACGAGCAGTACTTC. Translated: CASSENLGSAGSYEQYF.